The T cell receptor beta chain described here comes from a study of cytomegalovirus exposure and HLA in healthy donors (dated by TCRdb to the late 2010s). For context, the study as a whole: An earlier analysis of 587 of the donors reported 250 to 350 Gb of sequence data and 117 million unique TCR beta sequences from approximately 180 million T cells. Roughly 290 gigabases of sequencing data and around 85 million unique TCR sequences made up an early release that covered 500 to 650 HLA-typed donors. Among the roughly 380 genotyped donors, around 81% belonged to the genetic ancestry cluster associated with self-reported Caucasian donors. The study aimed to test whether cataloging public T cell receptors could reveal signatures of past pathogen exposure. The study used immunosequencing to profile the T cell repertoires of 666 subjects and linked those repertoires to cytomegalovirus serostatus. In addition to the first cohort of about 650 subjects, a separate validation cohort of approximately 120 different subjects was used. High-throughput TCR immunosequencing, statistical association of individual TCRs with disease status, and machine learning were combined to predict cytomegalovirus infection status. A later analysis re-analyzed previously published TCR beta repertoires from 660 or so donors and added high-resolution HLA genotyping to study TCR occurrence patterns. Rather than drawing on any new phenotypic data, the later analysis identified candidate immune exposures from TCR beta sequences and the way those sequences occurred across donors. An earlier analysis of roughly 580 of the donors used high-throughput TCR beta sequencing to judge whether each TCR beta V gene segment behaved as functional or pseudogenic. Alongside the repertoire data, information on donor age, sex, ethnicity and CMV serostatus was compiled. Genome-wide SNP genotypes for about 65% of the 666 donors were used in a later genetic analysis, which treated that subset as a discovery cohort. Every repertoire in the discovery cohort had been generated on one and the same sequencing platform. Both class I and class II loci were covered by HLA typing, at four-digit resolution. The number of donors typed differed by locus, with about 629-640 for A, B, C, DRB1 and DQB1, over 500 for DQA1, approximately 580 for DPA1, and about 450 for DPB1. Five DR-DQ haplotypes were treated as single units for association and clustering because of strong linkage in the cohort. Among some 400 genotyped donors of the cohort, an average of around 240,000 unique TCR beta nucleotide sequences were sequenced per donor, about a sixth of them non-productive. What the authors observed across the whole study: It was suggested by the authors that the approach could potentially be generalized to other disease states and immunological phenotypes. A cluster of highly shared sequence variants was judged likely to represent a technical artifact of the sequencing pipeline. A later analysis found that most CMV-associated TCR beta chains appeared HLA-restricted, with HLA associations seemingly driven largely by CMV exposure. Assigning TCR associations to individual alleles was difficult when HLA alleles, especially DR and DQ, strongly co-occurred. Compared with equally common non-associated chains, HLA-associated TCR beta chains in a later analysis were more clonally expanded and had lower generation probabilities. CMV serostatus was the only immune exposure information available for the cohort. Because HLA typing was unavailable for some donors at each locus, only the typed subset was used in association tests. V-gene and J-gene trimming of TCR beta chains was associated with a missense DCLRE1C variant in a later genetic analysis, and the association was replicated in an independent cohort. In a later analysis, several top co-occurrence clusters were reported to appear linked to parvovirus B19, influenza, CMV and Epstein-Barr virus. The study listed 164 TCR beta chains as associated with cytomegalovirus. According to a later genetic analysis, donors in an Asian-associated ancestry cluster had fewer N-insertions in productive TCRs than the roughly 700-donor mean. The classifier was reported to diagnose cytomegalovirus status with high specificity and sensitivity in both the original cohort and the validation cohort. Presence/absence analyses assumed roughly uniform sequencing depth across donors, an assumption that may not hold. Around 16 rarely observed V segments, including chromosome 9 orphons, were excluded from the earlier analysis of several hundred of the donors because counts were too low. In a later analysis, TCR association rates were found to vary across HLA loci, with the most associated TCRs seen for DRB1 alleles and the fewest for HLA-C alleles. Linkage disequilibrium might explain the correlated functional status among segregating V segments, but an unknown experimental factor could not be ruled out. This cohort had only TCR beta chains sequenced, and the lack of alpha or paired-chain data limited which features could be detected. Broadly in line with IMGT annotations, most TCR beta V segments showed up in productive rearrangements about 87% or about 30% of the time in an earlier analysis of 587 of the donors. A further reported finding was that TCR beta sequences accurately predicted the HLA-A and HLA-B alleles for most subjects in the first cohort. The 87-base-pair reads could not distinguish some IMGT-functional V segments, including TRBV6-2 and TRBV6-3, so those segments were excluded. In vitro tests confirmed that a few of the cytomegalovirus-associated TCR beta chains recognize cytomegalovirus antigens. Most TCR sequences were seen in very few donors, while some public TCRs were found in many individuals. A later analysis associated about 16,000 TCR beta sequences with specific HLA alleles at a false discovery rate of 0.05.

The library was made by the immunoSEQ multiplex PCR assay. The multiplex PCR relied on a mix of 60 forward primers for TCR Vbeta segments and 13 reverse primers for TCR Jbeta segments. The CDR3 region of rearranged TCR beta genes was amplified from genomic DNA with a multiplex PCR assay. The amplified TCR beta libraries were sequenced on the Illumina HiSeq System as 87-base-pair reads. In the original analysis: A later analysis counted approximately 74 million unique TCR beta chains across the 666 repertoires, and roughly 11 million of these chains were shared by at least two donors. Raw reads were error-corrected and collapsed into unique sequences by a nearest-neighbor algorithm in which closely related sequences were merged to remove PCR and sequencing errors. CDR3 sequences were aligned to IMGT reference sequences to assign V, D and J gene segments. For a sequence to be retained, a match of at least six nucleotides to both a V gene segment and a J gene segment was required. Rearrangements were called productive when the CDR3 lacked stop codons and stayed in frame with V and J; all others were non-productive. CDR3 was defined according to IMGT convention as the region running from the second conserved V-encoded cysteine to the conserved J-encoded phenylalanine. The earlier analysis of a few hundred of the donors excluded sequences that lacked an unambiguous match to a single V gene segment. In an earlier analysis of 450 to 750 of the donors, a V segment was called functional when productive rearrangements were above 56.7%, and segregating when the standard deviation between donors exceeded 5%. A statistical classification framework was developed to diagnose cytomegalovirus status using the catalog of TCR beta chain sequences. In a later analysis, TCR nucleotide sequences were compared against IMGT/GENE-DB human TR gene sequences so that V and J genes could be assigned. The TCRdist pipeline was used in a later analysis to assign CDR3 sequences and most-parsimonious VDJ recombination scenarios. In a later analysis, every TCR beta chain was defined by the combination of its CDR3 amino acid sequence and its V-gene family, and reads without a unique V-gene family were dropped. To address suspected cross-contamination and a sequencing artifact, a later analysis removed several hundred highly shared, low-generation-probability nucleotide sequences. In a later analysis, a clonal expansion index for each public chain was calculated from normalized within-repertoire ranks of inferred template counts. In a later analysis, generation probabilities were computed with a VDJ recombination model fitted to out-of-frame rearrangements, and the resulting probabilities were checked against IGoR. A later analysis scored TCR-TCR, TCR-HLA and TCR-CMV co-occurrence with hypergeometric tests, applying a repertoire-size bias correction to TCR pairs. A later analysis estimated false discovery rates by permuting HLA or CMV assignments 20 times. In a later analysis, co-occurring TCRs were grouped with DBSCAN, and TCRdist sequence similarity was added when clustering was performed within HLA-allele-positive subsets. Repertoires with fewer than 30,000 or more than 120,000 public chains were left out of co-occurrence clustering, as were four to six repertoires with anomalous nucleotide sharing. TCRdb took this table from immuneACCESS and kept in-frame rearrangements with V and J called. Such tables lack part of the clones; where checked against another copy, unresolved V genes explain under half of the gap, and the rest is unexplained. V, J and clone size are taken as reported in that table, and D and trimming were inferred from the DNA itself. For this sample there are 95,000 to 150,000 clones; 65% to 80% appear just once. Around 3.5% of the sample lies in the top ten.

The cohort comprised fewer than 700 healthy bone marrow donors. At the time of sampling, all cohort members were nominally healthy, though unrecorded immune exposures were likely present. Of the roughly 670 cohort members, 250 to 300 had a positive CMV serostatus and 352 had a negative one, while no CMV serostatus was recorded for the donor. A peripheral blood sample was collected from each donor, and TCR beta sequencing was performed on peripheral blood mononuclear cells. Genomic DNA extraction from the blood cell samples was performed with the Qiagen DNeasy Blood Extraction Kit. The germline V gene (reference sequence) specifies MNHEY as CDR1 and SMNVEV as CDR2. Its CDR3 holds 18 amino acids, cysteine through phenylalanine. The only DNA kept is the CDR3, 54 bases in frame from the first base. V ends up 4 bases short and J 5 bases short, with an unmatched junction base count of 14. This clone was found a few times. Its antigen has not been determined. Base qualities are not recorded, but no much larger clone differs from it by a single base.

Recombination linked TRBV27 to TRBJ2-5; a stretch of 12 junction bases matches TRBD1. Sequenced material: PBMCs. This clonotype was sampled from a human donor in good health. The nucleotides read TGTGCCAGCAGTTACGGGGCTTCCGGGACAGGGGGCTCGGAGACCCAGTACTTC. This sequence encodes CASSYGASGTGGSETQYF.